A selection of T cell receptor beta chains follows, all from one sample in a study of high-grade serous ovarian cancer treatment subgroups. The repertoire was sequenced with immunoSEQ multiplex PCR; TCRdb's copy has only in-frame clones and lacks some. The table includes around 15,000 clones, around 85% detected once. Sequencing input: tumor tissue. These receptor sequences come from a human donor with high-grade serous ovarian cancer. The CDR3 runs from the conserved cysteine through the conserved F or W. The D gene is left open where the match is weak. A row's size may be missing; if present it is once, few, many or a size class.

length: 11
V: TRBV7-8
J: TRBJ2-5
D: .
size: .
CDR3: CASSFLETQYF
DNA: TGTGCCAGCAGCTTTCTGGAGACCCAGTACTTC

length: 13
V: TRBV6-1
J: TRBJ1-1
D: .
size: .
CDR3: CASQGNLGTEAFF
DNA: TGTGCCAGCCAAGGGAATCTGGGGACTGAAGCTTTCTTT

length: 15
V: TRBV4-3
J: TRBJ2-7
D: TRBD1
size: once
CDR3: CASSQEIQGAYEQYF
DNA: TGCGCCAGCAGCCAAGAAATTCAGGGGGCCTACGAGCAGTACTTC

length: 17
V: TRBV4-1
J: TRBJ1-2
D: TRBD1
size: few
CDR3: CASSQGYRTGASYGYTF
DNA: TGCGCCAGCAGCCAAGGATACAGGACAGGGGCAAGCTATGGCTACACCTTC

length: 15
V: TRBV28
J: TRBJ1-6
D: TRBD1
size: .
CDR3: CASRPGQGIGSPLHF
DNA: TGTGCCAGCAGGCCGGGACAGGGGATTGGTTCACCCCTCCACTTT

length: 16
V: TRBV4-1
J: TRBJ1-6
D: .
size: .
CDR3: CASSQEDDVFPSPLHF
DNA: TGCGCCAGCAGCCAAGAGGACGACGTATTCCCTTCACCCCTCCACTTT

length: 17
V: TRBV4-1
J: TRBJ2-5
D: TRBD2
size: .
CDR3: CASSQDDNSGGKETQYF
DNA: TGCGCCAGCAGCCAAGATGATAATAGCGGGGGTAAAGAGACCCAGTACTTC

length: 16
V: TRBV5-1
J: TRBJ2-2
D: TRBD1
size: .
CDR3: CASSRAGTADAGELFF
DNA: TGCGCCAGCAGCCGTGCTGGGACAGCAGACGCCGGGGAGCTGTTTTTT

length: 16
V: TRBV6-6
J: TRBJ2-7
D: .
size: .
CDR3: CASSYSRVGATYEQYF
DNA: TGTGCCAGCAGTTACTCGAGAGTAGGCGCAACCTACGAGCAGTACTTC

length: 15
V: TRBV4-2
J: TRBJ2-3
D: TRBD1
size: .
CDR3: CASSPSGGATDTQYF
DNA: TGTGCCAGCAGCCCCTCAGGGGGCGCAACAGATACGCAGTATTTT

length: 15
V: TRBV4-3
J: TRBJ1-1
D: .
size: .
CDR3: CASSQDRAPVTEAFF
DNA: TGCGCCAGCAGCCAAGATAGGGCCCCCGTTACTGAAGCTTTCTTT

length: 18
V: TRBV27
J: TRBJ1-4
D: .
size: .
CDR3: CASSLSKTVRATNEKLFF
DNA: TGTGCCAGCAGTTTATCGAAAACAGTCCGTGCAACTAATGAAAAACTGTTTTTT

length: 11
V: TRBV11-3
J: TRBJ1-1
D: TRBD1
size: .
CDR3: CASSSGQGAFF
DNA: TGTGCCAGCAGCTCGGGACAGGGAGCTTTCTTT

length: 14
V: TRBV30
J: TRBJ1-3
D: TRBD1
size: .
CDR3: CAWQTGVSGNTIYF
DNA: TGTGCCTGGCAAACAGGGGTCTCTGGAAACACCATATATTTT

length: 14
V: TRBV11-2
J: TRBJ2-7
D: TRBD2
size: .
CDR3: CASSLLAGYYEQYF
DNA: TGTGCCAGCAGCCTTCTAGCGGGGTACTACGAGCAGTACTTC

length: 16
V: TRBV5-1
J: TRBJ2-5
D: .
size: .
CDR3: CASSPGVLKTQETQYF
DNA: TGCGCCAGCAGCCCAGGGGTTCTAAAGACTCAAGAGACCCAGTACTTC

length: 13
V: TRBV29-1
J: TRBJ2-5
D: TRBD2
size: .
CDR3: CSVDPSGQETQYF
DNA: TGCAGCGTTGACCCTAGCGGTCAAGAGACCCAGTACTTC

length: 15
V: TRBV7-9
J: TRBJ2-1
D: TRBD2
size: .
CDR3: CASSFLAASYNEQFF
DNA: TGTGCCAGCAGCTTCCTAGCGGCCTCCTACAATGAGCAGTTCTTC

length: 14
V: TRBV6-1
J: TRBJ1-2
D: TRBD1
size: .
CDR3: CASSELDRDYGYTF
DNA: TGTGCCAGCAGTGAACTAGACAGGGACTATGGCTACACCTTC

length: 15
V: TRBV27
J: TRBJ2-2
D: TRBD2
size: .
CDR3: CASSSGSGGAGELFF
DNA: TGTGCCAGCAGTTCGGGTAGCGGGGGGGCCGGGGAGCTGTTTTTT

length: 16
V: TRBV5-6
J: TRBJ2-3
D: TRBD2
size: few
CDR3: CASSLGLAGFTDTQYF
DNA: TGTGCCAGCAGCTTGGGACTAGCGGGGTTCACAGATACGCAGTATTTT

length: 16
V: TRBV2
J: TRBJ2-1
D: .
size: .
CDR3: CASSEVGQSSYNEQFF
DNA: TGTGCCAGCAGTGAGGTGGGGCAGAGCTCCTACAATGAGCAGTTCTTC

length: 17
V: TRBV28
J: TRBJ2-3
D: TRBD2
size: .
CDR3: CASSPGTSGPSGDTQYF
DNA: TGTGCCAGCAGTCCTGGGACTAGCGGACCTTCTGGGGATACGCAGTATTTT

length: 15
V: TRBV4-2
J: TRBJ2-5
D: .
size: once
CDR3: CASSQELGYTETQYF
DNA: TGTGCCAGCAGCCAAGAACTGGGGTATACGGAGACCCAGTACTTC

length: 14
V: TRBV13
J: TRBJ1-3
D: TRBD1
size: .
CDR3: CASSIHRGLDTIYF
DNA: TGTGCCAGCAGCATACACAGGGGACTCGACACCATATATTTT

length: 13
V: TRBV28
J: TRBJ1-2
D: TRBD1
size: .
CDR3: CASMSGTAYGYTF
DNA: TGTGCCAGCATGTCTGGGACAGCGTATGGCTACACCTTC

length: 14
V: TRBV7-3
J: TRBJ2-1
D: .
size: .
CDR3: CASSRLSDYNEQFF
DNA: TGTGCCAGCAGCCGGTTGAGTGACTACAATGAGCAGTTCTTC

length: 15
V: TRBV7-2
J: TRBJ2-7
D: .
size: once
CDR3: CASSFGVVVSYEQYF
DNA: TGTGCCAGCAGCTTTGGGGTTGTGGTCTCCTACGAGCAGTACTTC

length: 14
V: TRBV12-5
J: TRBJ2-3
D: .
size: .
CDR3: CAGSLSGGGDTQYF
DNA: TGTGCTGGCTCTCTTTCAGGGGGGGGAGATACGCAGTATTTT

length: 15
V: TRBV19
J: TRBJ2-3
D: .
size: .
CDR3: CASSFDRASTDTQYF
DNA: TGTGCCAGTAGTTTCGACAGAGCTAGCACAGATACGCAGTATTTT

length: 13
V: TRBV29-1
J: TRBJ1-1
D: .
size: .
CDR3: CSVLRGSNTEAFF
DNA: TGCAGCGTCTTAAGGGGGTCGAACACTGAAGCTTTCTTT

length: 19
V: TRBV28
J: TRBJ1-4
D: TRBD1
size: .
CDR3: CASSPIRDRGSATNEKLFF
DNA: TGTGCCAGCAGCCCGATCCGGGACAGGGGCTCTGCAACTAATGAAAAACTGTTTTTT

length: 15
V: TRBV6-5
J: TRBJ1-1
D: .
size: once
CDR3: CASTKTGGMETEAFF
DNA: TGTGCCAGCACCAAAACGGGGGGCATGGAGACTGAAGCTTTCTTT

length: 15
V: TRBV11-2
J: TRBJ2-1
D: TRBD2
size: .
CDR3: CASSFGTSGGYEQFF
DNA: TGTGCCAGCAGCTTTGGGACTAGCGGGGGATATGAGCAGTTCTTC

length: 14
V: TRBV27
J: TRBJ2-7
D: .
size: .
CDR3: CASSLAGSSYEQYF
DNA: TGTGCCAGCAGTTTGGCAGGTTCCTCCTACGAGCAGTACTTC

length: 14
V: TRBV27
J: TRBJ2-7
D: TRBD1
size: .
CDR3: CASSSTGEMGEQYF
DNA: TGTGCCAGCAGTTCCACAGGGGAAATGGGGGAGCAGTACTTC

length: 16
V: TRBV15
J: TRBJ2-2
D: .
size: .
CDR3: CATSRETALNTGELFF
DNA: TGTGCCACCAGCAGAGAAACAGCGCTAAACACCGGGGAGCTGTTTTTT

length: 13
V: TRBV28
J: TRBJ1-1
D: .
size: .
CDR3: CASSAGAVGVAFF
DNA: TGTGCCAGCAGCGCGGGTGCGGTTGGTGTGGCTTTCTTT

length: 15
V: TRBV6-6
J: TRBJ2-7
D: TRBD2
size: .
CDR3: CASSPGAGGPYEQYF
DNA: TGTGCCAGCAGCCCCGGAGCGGGGGGGCCCTACGAGCAGTACTTC

length: 14
V: TRBV19
J: TRBJ1-1
D: TRBD1
size: once
CDR3: CASTSGRGDYEAFF
DNA: TGTGCCAGTACATCCGGCAGGGGGGACTATGAAGCTTTCTTT

length: 17
V: TRBV5-6
J: TRBJ1-3
D: .
size: .
CDR3: CASSPYLQRNSGNTIYF
DNA: TGTGCCAGCAGCCCCTACTTGCAGAGAAACTCTGGAAACACCATATATTTT

length: 13
V: TRBV6-5
J: TRBJ2-7
D: TRBD1
size: .
CDR3: CASSSGQGQKQYF
DNA: TGTGCCAGCAGTTCCGGACAGGGGCAGAAGCAGTACTTC

length: 13
V: TRBV2
J: TRBJ2-5
D: .
size: once
CDR3: CASSLAAYATQYF
DNA: TGTGCCAGCAGTCTAGCCGCGTACGCGACCCAGTACTTC

length: 13
V: TRBV30
J: TRBJ1-2
D: .
size: .
CDR3: CAWNTNTGNGYTF
DNA: TGTGCCTGGAACACTAATACAGGGAATGGCTACACCTTC

length: 15
V: TRBV5-1
J: TRBJ2-7
D: .
size: few
CDR3: CASSPDTGSSYEQYF
DNA: TGCGCCAGCAGCCCTGACACAGGGAGCTCCTACGAGCAGTACTTC

length: 14
V: TRBV4-2
J: TRBJ1-1
D: .
size: .
CDR3: CASSHDTENTEAFF
DNA: TGTGCCAGCAGCCACGATACAGAGAACACTGAAGCTTTCTTT

length: 15
V: TRBV28
J: TRBJ1-3
D: .
size: .
CDR3: CASSLRTDPGNTIYF
DNA: TGTGCCAGCAGTTTGAGGACCGACCCTGGAAACACCATATATTTT

length: 14
V: TRBV28
J: TRBJ2-7
D: .
size: .
CDR3: CASSRRGVVYEQYF
DNA: TGTGCCAGCAGTCGCAGGGGGGTTGTCTACGAGCAGTACTTC

length: 16
V: TRBV6-1
J: TRBJ2-5
D: .
size: .
CDR3: CASSERARGNRETQYF
DNA: TGTGCCAGCAGTGAAAGGGCCAGGGGAAATCGGGAGACCCAGTACTTC

length: 12
V: TRBV7-9
J: TRBJ2-2
D: .
size: .
CDR3: CASSVTGWELFF
DNA: TGTGCCAGCAGCGTAACAGGGTGGGAGCTGTTTTTT

length: 15
V: TRBV18
J: TRBJ1-6
D: TRBD1
size: .
CDR3: CASSHGTGYDSPLHF
DNA: TGTGCCAGCTCACATGGGACAGGGTACGATTCACCCCTCCACTTT